This entry lists 15 T cell receptor beta chains sequenced from one sample in a study of tissue T cells after allogeneic stem cell transplantation. Using immunoSEQ multiplex PCR, the repertoire was profiled, and TCRdb retains in-frame clones only, with some absent. The top ten clones hold over 3% of a sample with some 45,000 clones, more than 90% of them seen once. The sample here was blood, taken before transplantation. The receptors stem from a woman between 40 and 69 years old who later had graft-versus-host disease after an allogeneic stem cell transplant.

This clone was seen just once. The rearrangement links TRBV5-4 to TRBJ2-3, with a weak D call TRBD2 (6 bases). CDR1 SGHNT and CDR2 YYREEE come from the germline V gene (reference sequence). V lost 1 base and J lost 2, with 17 bases in between. CDR3 size: 17 residues. The CDR3 DNA reads TGTGCCAGCAGCTTGAACCGGGACTCAAAAGACACAGATACGCAGTATTTT. The encoded protein is CASSLNRDSKDTDTQYF.

In DNA, the CDR3 is TGTGCCAGCTCACCCAATGACAAAAACATTCAGTACTTC. It yields the protein CASSPNDKNIQYF. The chain employs TRBV18 and TRBJ2-4; D gene unclear. V lost 3 bases and J lost 3, with 6 bases in between. The CDR3 sequence is 13 residues long. Germline V gene lookup returns CDR1 KGHSH and CDR2 LQKENI.

The chain is built from TRBV29-1 and TRBJ2-7; D call uncertain. Germline V CDR1 and CDR2: SQVTM, ANQGSEA. The CDR3 contains 12 residues. The V end was cut by 4 bases, the J end by 5 bases, with 12 bases between. In DNA form, the CDR3 reads TGCAGCGTTGGACCGGGCCCTGACGAGCAGTACTTC. Residues: CSVGPGPDEQYF.

The rearrangement links TRBV19 to TRBJ1-1; D possibly corresponds to TRBD1 (5 bases). Germline values: CDR1 LNHDA, CDR2 SQIVND (reference sequence). V was shortened by 4 bases and J by 4 bases, with 16 bases between the two germline ends. CDR3 size: 15 residues. CDR3 amino acids: CASSTSGGLSTEAFF. DNA of the CDR3: TGTGCCAGTAGTACAAGTGGGGGTTTGAGCACTGAAGCTTTCTTT.

The genes are TRBV6-1 and TRBJ1-1; D remains ambiguous. V was clipped by 1 base and J by 1 base, with 7 bases between them. Germline CDR1 is MNHNS and CDR2 is SASEGT. CDR3 length: 14 amino acids. DNA for the CDR3: TGTGCCAGCAGTGAAGTGGCAGGGAACACTGAAGCTTTCTTT. This sequence encodes CASSEVAGNTEAFF.

The chain couples TRBV4-2 to TRBJ2-1; 11 bases agree with TRBD1. The CDR3 runs 17 residues. The trim removed 5 bases at V and 6 bases at J, leaving 12 bases unmatched. CDR1 is LGHNA and CDR2 is YNFKEQ in the germline V gene. In DNA, the CDR3 is TGTGCCAGCAGCAGGACGGTAGGACAGGGGGCTGTCAATGAGCAGTTCTTC. It is translated as CASSRTVGQGAVNEQFF.

This chain uses TRBV4-3 with TRBJ1-2; D gene uncertain. There are 15 residues in the CDR3. The V end was cut by 0 bases, the J end by 1 base, with 9 bases between. Germline lookup yields CDR1 LGHNA and CDR2 YSLEER. DNA for the CDR3: TGCGCCAGCAGCCAAGAGGCCAGCATTAACTATGGCTACACCTTC. This encodes CASSQEASINYGYTF.

The J gene is TRBJ2-1, the V gene TRBV11-3; D might be TRBD1 or TRBD2, each matching 5 bases. Deletions cut 5 bases from V and 9 bases from J, with 14 bases between. CDR1 is SGHNT and CDR2 is YENEEA in the germline V gene. CDR3 length: 13 residues. The CDR3 reads CASSLSGAGEQFF. In DNA, the CDR3 is TGTGCCAGCAGCCTCTCCGGGGCCGGTGAGCAGTTCTTC.

This chain uses TRBV30 with TRBJ1-2; D remains ambiguous. Trimming cost V 0 bases and J 10 bases, with 9 bases left between them. The CDR3 has 11 amino acids. The germline gives CDR1 GTSNPN, CDR2 SVGIG (reference sequence). CDR3 sequence: CAWSVQGVYTF. For the CDR3, the DNA is TGTGCCTGGAGTGTACAAGGCGTCTACACCTTC.

The chain has TRBV6-4 and TRBJ1-1; TRBD1 aligns across 8 bases. The germline CDR1 and CDR2 sequences are MRHNA and SNTAGT. This CDR3 spans 17 amino acids. J was trimmed by 4 bases and V by 4 bases; bases with no gene match: 14. Here the CDR3 DNA reads TGTGCCAGCAGTGGCAGGGGGCGGATGGAACCAGGCACTGAAGCTTTCTTT. Translation: CASSGRGRMEPGTEAFF.

This chain connects TRBV25-1 to TRBJ2-2, with D possibly matching TRBD1 (5 bases). Deletions cut 8 bases from V and 7 bases from J, with 8 bases between. From germline, CDR1 is MGHDK and CDR2 SYGVNS. The CDR3 length is 11 residues. The CDR3 loop reads CASGAIGELFF. The DNA for the CDR3 is TGTGCCAGCGGGGCGATCGGGGAGCTGTTTTTT.

This chain links TRBV5-6 with TRBJ2-1, with 10 bases matching TRBD2. The ends lost 4 bases at V and 7 bases at J; junction bases unmatched: 11. Germline V gene sequence: CDR1 SGHDT, CDR2 YYEEEE. The CDR3 runs to 16 residues. Here the CDR3 DNA reads TGTGCCAGCAGCCCTAAACTAGCGGGATCGGGTAATGAGCAGTTCTTC. Protein: CASSPKLAGSGNEQFF.

The chain is built from TRBV6-5 and TRBJ1-1, with 7 nucleotides matching TRBD1. The CDR3 is made up of 14 amino acids. Germline CDR1 and CDR2: MNHEY and SVGAGI. V lost 6 bases and J lost 5; bases outside the gene matches: 9. The chain's CDR3 is CASRKPRGGTEAFF. In nucleotides, the CDR3 is TGTGCCAGCAGGAAGCCCAGGGGGGGAACTGAAGCTTTCTTT.

CDR3 in amino acids: CASSQDSRGLNTEAFF. The DNA of the CDR3 is TGTGCCAGCAGCCAAGATTCGAGGGGATTGAACACTGAAGCTTTCTTT. The chain recombines TRBV4-2 with TRBJ1-1; TRBD1 might be the D (5 bases). CDR3 size: 16 residues. Germline lookup yields CDR1 LGHNA and CDR2 YNFKEQ. Trimming removed 0 bases from V and 0 bases from J, with 11 bases in between.

This chain connects TRBV7-2 to TRBJ1-2; 7 bases fit TRBD1. This CDR3 region has 17 residues. J lost 14 bases, V lost 8 bases, and 29 bases had no gene match. Germline V lookup: CDR1 SGHTA, CDR2 FQGNSA. This chain's CDR3 is CASGTRTGSLLTMAKTF. DNA of the CDR3: TGTGCCAGCGGGACCCGGACAGGTTCTCTCCTAACTATGGCTAAGACCTTC.